This TCR beta chain is from a study of CD8 T cells in Susac syndrome. V lost 5 bases, J lost 1 base, and 14 bases lay in between. The germline gives CDR1 MNHNS, CDR2 SASEGT. The CDR3 is made up of 15 amino acids. Healthy donors were controls matched for age and sex. An input of about 0.45 to 1 ug of RNA was subjected to reverse transcription using random hexamers. With immunoSEQ multiplex PCR, TCR beta CDR3 was amplified across 54 Vbeta and 13 Jbeta. Via MiXCR, TCRdb re-called the immunoSEQ multiplex PCR reads, giving one row per CDR3 protein. The table has 150,000 to 200,000 distinct CDR3 sequences, 90% to 95% seen once.

The clonotype originates from a human donor in good health. The chain links TRBV6-1 to TRBJ2-5; unclear D gene. What was sequenced was CD4+ T cells from PBMCs. The CDR3 here is CASSQLHGGQETQYF. The CDR3 nucleotides are TGTGCCAGCAGTCAACTTCATGGCGGCCAAGAGACCCAGTACTTC.